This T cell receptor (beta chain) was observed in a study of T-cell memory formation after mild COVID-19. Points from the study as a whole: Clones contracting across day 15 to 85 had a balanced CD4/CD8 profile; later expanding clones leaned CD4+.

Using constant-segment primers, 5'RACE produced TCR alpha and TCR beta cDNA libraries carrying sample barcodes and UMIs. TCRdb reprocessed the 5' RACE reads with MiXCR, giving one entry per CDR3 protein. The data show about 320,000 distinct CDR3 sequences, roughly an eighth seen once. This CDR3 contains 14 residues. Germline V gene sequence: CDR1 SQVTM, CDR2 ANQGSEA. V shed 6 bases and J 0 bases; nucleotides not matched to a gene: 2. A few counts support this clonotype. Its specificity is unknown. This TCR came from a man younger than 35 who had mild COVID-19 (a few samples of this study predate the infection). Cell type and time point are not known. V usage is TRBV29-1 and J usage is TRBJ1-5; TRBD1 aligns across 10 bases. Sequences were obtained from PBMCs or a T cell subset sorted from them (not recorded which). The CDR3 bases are TGCAGCGTAGGACAGGGGGATAGCAATCAGCCCCAGCATTTT. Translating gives CSVGQGDSNQPQHF.